This T cell receptor beta chain was profiled in a study of T-cell memory formation after mild COVID-19. For the study at large: Clustering of TCRs was largely donor specific. General study points: The main location of contracting CD4+ clones was CM and EM, and that of contracting CD8+ clones was EMRA. A second wave of clones peaked on day 37, and their SARS-CoV-2 specificity went unconfirmed.

Concerning this clonotype: Its antigen remains unidentified.

The CDR3 is 15 amino acids. Germline CDR1 and CDR2: SEHNR and FQNEAQ (reference sequence). Between the trimmed V and J ends, which lost 1 base and 7 bases, there was a span of 13 bases. Using constant-segment primers, 5'RACE produced TCR alpha and TCR beta cDNA libraries carrying sample barcodes and UMIs. TCRdb ran MiXCR on the 5' RACE reads and lists one entry per CDR3 protein. The data contain around 510,000 distinct CDR3 sequences, roughly 22% of them seen just once; the ten biggest clones take up about 8.2%. Input material: PBMCs or a T cell subset sorted from them (not recorded which). The chain joins TRBV7-9 to TRBJ2-2; D not resolved. This receptor was identified in an adult woman who had mild COVID-19 (a few samples of this study predate the infection). Cell type and time point are not known. The DNA of the CDR3 is TGTGCCAGCAGCTTAGTTCCGGAACAAGGCGGGGAGCTGTTTTTT. Translation: CASSLVPEQGGELFF. Full variable domain (missing parts from reference TRBV7-9 and TRBJ2-2): DTGVSQNPRHKITKRGQNVTFRCDPISEHNRLYWYRQTLGQGPEFLTYFQNEAQLEKSRLLSDRFSAERPKGSFSTLEIQRTEQGDSAMYLCASSLVPEQGGELFFGEGSRLTVL.